Presented here are 27 T cell receptor beta chains from one specimen sequenced in a study of blood T cell dynamics during melanoma immunotherapy. Some clones are missing from TCRdb's copy, which holds only in-frame ones; the method was immunoSEQ multiplex PCR. The table has more than 8,000 clones, 85% to 90% seen once. Time point here: week 3, after first cycle of checkpoint inhibitor. Sequencing was performed on blood, taken from a patient treated with checkpoint blockade. The receptors derive from a human donor with melanoma.

This clone has a single count. The J gene is TRBJ1-1, the V gene TRBV5-4; D perhaps matches TRBD1 (5 bases). This CDR3 has 15 residues. Germline CDR1 is SGHNT and CDR2 is YYREEE (reference sequence). Trimming shortened V by 0 bases and J by 5 bases, and 14 bases separated the two germline ends. The CDR3 nucleotides read TGTGCCAGCAGCTTGGTGGCAGGGATGACGACTGAAGCTTTCTTT. As protein: CASSLVAGMTTEAFF. The full variable domain, rest sourced from reference TRBV5-4 and TRBJ1-1, is ETGVTQSPTHLIKTRGQQVTLRCSSQSGHNTVSWYQQALGQGPQFIFQYYREEENGRGNFPPRFSGLQFPNYSSELNVNALELDDSALYLCASSLVAGMTTEAFFGQGTRLTVV.

The V and J genes are TRBV5-1 and TRBJ1-2; TRBD1 is a possible D gene (5 bases). The V end lost 4 bases, the J end lost 3 bases, and 16 bases lay between the germline ends. CDR1 is SGHRS and CDR2 is YFSETQ in the germline V gene. The CDR3 has 15 residues. The CDR3 nucleotides read TGCGCCAGCAGCCCCGACGGGGCTCCGTACTATGGCTACACCTTC. Amino acid sequence: CASSPDGAPYYGYTF.

V usage is TRBV29-1 and J usage is TRBJ2-7; 7 bases agree with TRBD2. The V and J ends lost 5 bases and 7 bases, in that order; junction bases with no gene match: 11. The CDR3 is 13 amino acids. Germline loops: CDR1 SQVTM, CDR2 ANQGSEA. The CDR3 nucleotides read TGCAGCGTTCTAGCAGGGATGGGAGGGGAGCAGTACTTC. Translation: CSVLAGMGGEQYF.

The chain employs TRBV10-3 and TRBJ2-6; tentatively, D is TRBD1 or TRBD2 (6 bases each). The CDR3 is made up of 15 amino acids. From germline, CDR1 is ENHRY and CDR2 SYGVKD. V was clipped by 3 bases and J by 4 bases, with 10 bases between them. The CDR3 DNA reads as TGTGCCATCAGTGAAGGGGGGATCGGGGCCAACGTCCTGACTTTC. Amino acids: CAISEGGIGANVLTF.

V gene TRBV4-1 combines with J gene TRBJ1-3; D is unclear. The germline V gene has CDR1 MGHRA and CDR2 YSYEKL. This CDR3 contains 14 residues. Trimming took 0 bases from V and 2 from J, leaving 5 bases between them. Here the CDR3 reads CASSQDSPGNTIYF. Here the CDR3 DNA reads TGCGCCAGCAGCCAAGATTCACCTGGAAACACCATATATTTT.

This chain links TRBV30 with TRBJ2-7; D remains ambiguous. The V gene's germline CDR1 is GTSNPN and CDR2 SVGIG (reference sequence). V shed 3 bases and J shed 5 bases, with 14 bases lying between them. The CDR3 is 13 residues long. The CDR3 is CAWRPRKGNEQYF. In DNA, the CDR3 is TGTGCCTGGAGACCCCGGAAGGGAAACGAGCAGTACTTC.

The chain combines TRBV19 with TRBJ1-6; a weak D match, TRBD1 (5 bases). The CDR3 extends over 15 amino acids. Germline V CDR1 and CDR2: LNHDA, SQIVND (reference sequence). V lost 9 bases, J lost 2 bases, and 14 bases lay in between. In DNA form, the CDR3 reads TGTGCCAGCGAGCGGGGGTCCACCTATAATTCACCCCTCCACTTT. Protein: CASERGSTYNSPLHF.

The V call is TRBV5-1, the J call TRBJ2-7, with D possibly TRBD2 on 6 matching bases. Germline V lookup: CDR1 SGHRS, CDR2 YFSETQ. This CDR3 has 15 residues. V was cut by 0 bases and J by 0 bases, with 10 bases left in between. The CDR3 DNA reads as TGCGCCAGCAGCTTGGGCCTAGCGCTCTCCTACGAGCAGTACTTC. Amino acid sequence: CASSLGLALSYEQYF.

This chain links TRBV14 with TRBJ2-7; TRBD2 aligns across 9 bases. CDR1 is SGHDN and CDR2 is FVKESK in the germline V gene. The CDR3 totals 16 residues. V was clipped by 1 base and J by 4 bases; unmatched bases: 8. Here the CDR3 DNA reads TGTGCCAGCAGCCAAGTTCTTAGCGGGAGAGGATACGAGCAGTACTTC. It codes for CASSQVLSGRGYEQYF. Based on the CDR3 plus reference TRBV14 and TRBJ2-7, the full variable domain is EAGVTQFPSHSVIEKGQTVTLRCDPISGHDNLYWYRRVMGKEIKFLLHFVKESKQDESGMPNNRFLAERTGGTYSTLKVQPAELEDSGVYFCASSQVLSGRGYEQYFGPGTRLTVT.

The J gene is TRBJ1-5, the V gene TRBV6-6, with D possibly TRBD1 on 6 matching bases. Germline lookup yields CDR1 MNHNY and CDR2 SVGAGI (reference sequence). The CDR3 loop spans 15 amino acids. The V end was cut by 3 bases, the J end by 1 base, with 10 bases between. The CDR3, as DNA: TGTGCCAGCAGTTATGGCGGACAGAGCAATCAGCCCCAGCATTTT. It translates to CASSYGGQSNQPQHF.

This rearrangement joins TRBV25-1 to TRBJ1-1; D is ambiguous. Germline V CDR1 and CDR2: MGHDK, SYGVNS. The CDR3 has 14 residues. The V end was cut by 3 bases, the J end by 10 bases, with 18 bases between. CDR3 region: CASSDPGPTRGAFF. The DNA of the CDR3 is TGTGCCAGCAGTGATCCTGGTCCCACTCGAGGAGCTTTCTTT.

The chain links TRBV5-1 to TRBJ1-2, with 9 bases lining up with TRBD1. The CDR3 is 14 residues long. The V gene's germline CDR1 is SGHRS and CDR2 YFSETQ. V shed 7 bases, J shed 6 bases, and the junction held 10 bases outside the gene matches. In nucleotides, the CDR3 is TGCGCCAGCTACGACAGGGGGGTATCGGATGGCTACACCTTC. It specifies CASYDRGVSDGYTF.

The chain has TRBV28 and TRBJ1-2, with D unresolved. Germline values: CDR1 MDHEN, CDR2 SYDVKM. This CDR3 has 14 residues. Trimming removed 5 bases from V and 4 bases from J, with 14 bases in between. CDR3 bases: TGTGCCAGCAGTGTCCCCTTCGCAATCTATGGCTACACCTTC. Encoded protein: CASSVPFAIYGYTF.

J is TRBJ2-7 and V is TRBV25-1, with D possibly matching TRBD2 (6 bases). V lost 3 bases and J lost 4, with 10 bases in between. Germline values: CDR1 MGHDK, CDR2 SYGVNS. CDR3 length equals 13 residues. The CDR3 coding sequence is TGTGCCAGCAGTGAGCCAGGGAGGTACGAGCAGTACTTC. Its translation is CASSEPGRYEQYF.

This clone was observed a few times. The chain uses TRBV21-1 and TRBJ1-2; the table assigns TRBD1, which was not confirmed against the DNA. TRBV21-1 is shown as a pseudogene. The CDR3 covers 16 residues. This chain's CDR3 is CASSKALSGTDYGYTF. As DNA, the CDR3 is TGTGCCAGCAGCAAAGCGCTTTCGGGGACAGATTATGGCTACACCTTC.

The V gene is TRBV2, the J gene TRBJ2-7, with TRBD1 as a possible D gene (5 bases). CDR3 length: 13 amino acids. The germline V and J ends were trimmed by 5 bases and 7 bases, with 15 bases remaining between them. The germline V gene has CDR1 SNHLY and CDR2 FYNNEI. The CDR3 spells CASSPTEASEQYF. The CDR3 bases are TGTGCCAGCAGTCCGACAGAGGCTTCGGAGCAGTACTTC.

The chain links TRBV28 to TRBJ1-2; no clear D gene. CDR1 and CDR2 from the germline V gene are MDHEN and SYDVKM. V dropped 0 bases and J dropped 4 bases, with 12 bases sitting between them. The CDR3 covers 15 residues. As DNA, the CDR3 is TGTGCCAGCAGTTTATGGGAACAACAACTCTATGGCTACACCTTC. Protein product: CASSLWEQQLYGYTF.

V gene TRBV6-6 combines with J gene TRBJ1-1; 7 bases line up with TRBD1. CDR3 length: 13 amino acids. Per germline, CDR1 MNHNY and CDR2 SVGAGI (reference sequence). The J segment lost 1 base and the V segment lost 7 bases, leaving 3 bases of the junction unmatched. The CDR3 spells CASTRTGNTEAFF. CDR3 coding DNA: TGTGCCAGCACACGGACAGGGAACACTGAAGCTTTCTTT.

J is TRBJ1-2 and V is TRBV19; 7 bases match TRBD1. The CDR3 consists of 12 residues. V was pared by 6 bases and J by 3 bases, with 1 base of the junction left unmatched. From germline, CDR1 is LNHDA and CDR2 SQIVND (reference sequence). CDR3 coding DNA: TGTGCCAGTAGCGACAGGGACTATGGCTACACCTTC. It specifies CASSDRDYGYTF.

V and J are TRBV5-6 and TRBJ1-2; perhaps TRBD1 as D (6 bases). The CDR3 runs 15 residues. Germline assignment: CDR1 SGHDT and CDR2 YYEEEE. V lost 1 base and J 5 bases, leaving 15 bases between the germline ends. CDR3 DNA: TGTGCCAGCAGCTTGTTGGACAGCCCAGGTTATGGCTACACCTTC. Amino acid sequence: CASSLLDSPGYGYTF.

The chain links TRBV21-1 to TRBJ1-1; the table's D call TRBD1 went unverified against the DNA. TRBV21-1 is reported as a pseudogene. CDR3 size: 13 residues. Here the CDR3 DNA reads TGTGCCAGCAGCAAAGAAGAGGGGGTGGGAGCTTTCTTT. This gives the protein CASSKEEGVGAFF.

The rearrangement uses TRBV7-9 and TRBJ2-7; no reliable D call. Trimming took 5 bases from V and 3 from J, leaving 5 bases between them. CDR1 and CDR2 from the germline V gene are SEHNR and FQNEAQ (reference sequence). The CDR3 contains 11 residues. The CDR3 loop is CASSPDYEQYF. Written as DNA, the CDR3 is TGTGCCAGCAGCCCGGACTACGAGCAGTACTTC. Complete variable domain (other parts from reference TRBV7-9 and TRBJ2-7): DTGVSQNPRHKITKRGQNVTFRCDPISEHNRLYWYRQTLGQGPEFLTYFQNEAQLEKSRLLSDRFSAERPKGSFSTLEIQRTEQGDSAMYLCASSPDYEQYFGPGTRLTVT.

The V gene is TRBV15, the J gene TRBJ2-5; 8 nucleotides line up with TRBD1. The DNA end lines up better with TRBJ2-7; the J call may be wrong. CDR1 is LNHNV, CDR2 YYDKDF, per germline (reference sequence). The CDR3 contains 15 residues. Here the CDR3 DNA reads TGTGCCACCAGCAGAGATAAGCAGGGGGCAGGCGAGCAGTACTTC. It yields the protein CATSRDKQGAGEQYF.

The chain combines TRBV28 with TRBJ1-4, with D perhaps TRBD1 (6 bases). Germline lookup yields CDR1 MDHEN and CDR2 SYDVKM. This CDR3 spans 13 amino acids. The V and J ends lost 5 bases and 7 bases respectively, with 11 bases between them. The CDR3 DNA reads TGTGCCAGCAGTGGGGGGGGCCGTGAAAAACTGTTTTTT. It encodes CASSGGGREKLFF. Full variable domain (remainder filled in from reference TRBV28 and TRBJ1-4): DVKVTQSSRYLVKRTGEKVFLECVQDMDHENMFWYRQDPGLGLRLIYFSYDVKMKEKGDIPEGYSVSREKKERFSLILESASTNQTSMYLCASSGGGREKLFFGSGTQLSVL.

This rearrangement joins TRBV19 to TRBJ1-1; D call uncertain. The V and J ends lost 6 bases and 0 bases respectively, with 5 bases between them. Germline values: CDR1 LNHDA, CDR2 SQIVND (reference sequence). There are 12 residues in the CDR3. Written as DNA, the CDR3 is TGTGCCAGTAGCTGGATGAACACTGAAGCTTTCTTT. Translation gives CASSWMNTEAFF.

The chain couples TRBV4-3 to TRBJ1-2; tentatively, D is TRBD1 (5 bases). Per germline, CDR1 LGHNA and CDR2 YSLEER. Trimming left V 4 bases short and J 6 bases short, with 12 bases between. The CDR3 sequence is 13 residues long. The CDR3 nucleotides read TGCGCCAGCAGCCCCGGGCAGGGCAATGGCTACACCTTC. It is translated as CASSPGQGNGYTF.

The rearrangement uses TRBV7-2 and TRBJ1-1, with D hard to call. The germline V and J ends were trimmed by 3 bases and 0 bases, with 5 bases remaining between them. Germline V gives CDR1 SGHTA, CDR2 FQGNSA. This CDR3 comprises 13 residues. The CDR3 protein is CASSLAMNTEAFF. The CDR3 DNA reads TGTGCCAGCAGCTTGGCGATGAACACTGAAGCTTTCTTT.